What follows are 11 T cell receptor beta chains derived from one specimen sequenced in a study of cytomegalovirus exposure and HLA in healthy donors. In the PCR, 60 Vbeta and 13 Jbeta primers were used. Some clones are missing from TCRdb's copy, which holds only in-frame ones; the method was immunoSEQ multiplex PCR. The sample table sets out roughly 69,000 clones. Sequencing used PBMCs. The source of these receptors is a woman in her twenties or thirties in good health and CMV-seronegative.

The chain couples TRBV5-5 to TRBJ1-6, with 9 bases aligning to TRBD1. Germline lookup yields CDR1 SGHKS and CDR2 YYEKEE (reference sequence). This CDR3 is 15 amino acids long. V gave up 2 bases and J gave up 9 bases; unmatched junction bases: 6. CDR3 DNA: TGTGCCAGCAGCTTACAGGGGGCCTTAAGTTCACCCCTCCACTTT. Its protein product is CASSLQGALSSPLHF.

The rearrangement joins TRBV4-2 to TRBJ1-6, with 8 bases aligning to TRBD1. The J segment lost 8 bases and the V segment lost 0 bases, leaving 6 bases of the junction unmatched. The germline CDR1 and CDR2 sequences are LGHNA and YNFKEQ. The CDR3 is made up of 16 amino acids. The CDR3 DNA reads as TGTGCCAGCAGCCAAGATCCAGGGGGCTGGGATTCACCCCTCCACTTT. Its protein is CASSQDPGGWDSPLHF.

This rearrangement joins TRBV11-3 to TRBJ2-1, with D tentatively TRBD2 (6 bases). Germline-derived CDR1 and CDR2 are SGHNT and YENEEA. This CDR3 is 16 amino acids long. V was shortened by 0 bases and J by 5 bases, with 14 bases between the two germline ends. As DNA, the CDR3 is TGTGCCAGCAGCTTAGAATCGAGCGGGTCTAACAATGAGCAGTTCTTC. It specifies CASSLESSGSNNEQFF.

The chain recombines TRBV18 with TRBJ2-7; TRBD1 matches at 9 bases. Germline loops: CDR1 KGHSH, CDR2 LQKENI. V dropped 5 bases and J dropped 3; count of bases not matched to a gene: 5. The CDR3 sequence is 14 residues long. CDR3 nucleotides: TGTGCCAGCTCAACCGGGACAGGGAGCTACGAGCAGTACTTC. Its translation: CASSTGTGSYEQYF.

The rearrangement links TRBV29-1 to TRBJ2-3; D might be TRBD2 (6 bases). The V gene lost 8 bases and the J gene lost 5 bases, with 17 bases spanning the gap. The CDR3 length is 13 residues. CDR1 and CDR2 from the germline V gene are SQVTM and ANQGSEA. CDR3 sequence reads: CSSRWGVGDTQYF. As DNA, the CDR3 is TGCAGCTCCCGATGGGGGGTGGGAGATACGCAGTATTTT.

This chain joins TRBV4-3 and TRBJ2-5; the match to TRBD2 covers 7 bases. Germline V gene data show CDR1 as LGHNA and CDR2 as YSLEER. J lost 0 bases, V lost 5 bases, and 6 bases had no gene match. The CDR3 has 15 amino acids. CDR3 protein: CASSYGGSYQETQYF. The CDR3, as DNA: TGCGCCAGCAGCTACGGGGGGAGTTACCAAGAGACCCAGTACTTC.

The rearrangement links TRBV6-5 to TRBJ1-1; possibly TRBD1 for D (5 bases). CDR3 length: 13 residues. Trimming stripped 7 bases from V and 6 bases from J, with 15 bases between. CDR1 and CDR2 from the germline V gene are MNHEY and SVGAGI. CDR3 amino acids: CASTLGQVAEAFF. The DNA of the CDR3 is TGTGCCAGCACCCTGGGGCAGGTGGCTGAAGCTTTCTTT.

V usage is TRBV28 and J usage is TRBJ1-2, with TRBD1 matching over 8 bases. Germline values: CDR1 MDHEN, CDR2 SYDVKM. The CDR3 totals 14 residues. J gave up 3 bases and V 5 bases, and 5 bases lay outside the gene matches. CDR3: CASSPNRGYYGYTF. In DNA, the CDR3 is TGTGCCAGCAGTCCAAACAGGGGGTACTATGGCTACACCTTC.

The chain combines TRBV10-1 with TRBJ2-7, with TRBD2 matching over 12 bases. Germline V gives CDR1 WNHNN, CDR2 SYGVQD (reference sequence). The CDR3 consists of 15 residues. After removal of 0 bases from V and 6 bases from J, the junction contained 3 bases not matched to a gene. CDR3 sequence: CASSESTSGSSEQYF. CDR3 bases: TGCGCCAGCAGTGAGTCGACTAGCGGGAGCTCCGAGCAGTACTTC.

This chain joins TRBV11-2 and TRBJ2-5; a possible D gene is TRBD2 (6 bases). Germline CDR1 is SGHAT and CDR2 is FQNNGV. With 8 bases removed from V and 0 bases from J, the gap between germline ends came to 10 bases. The CDR3 is 13 residues long. DNA for the CDR3: TGTGCCAGCGGGCGGGGACACCAAGAGACCCAGTACTTC. It translates to CASGRGHQETQYF. The whole variable domain, remainder taken from reference TRBV11-2 and TRBJ2-5, is EAGVAQSPRYKIIEKRQSVAFWCNPISGHATLYWYQQILGQGPKLLIQFQNNGVVDDSQLPKDRFSAERLKGVDSTLKIQPAKLEDSAVYLCASGRGHQETQYFGPGTRLLVL.

The rearrangement joins TRBV9 to TRBJ2-5, with 13 nucleotides matching TRBD2. CDR1 is SGDLS, CDR2 YYNGEE, per germline. The CDR3 runs to 15 residues. V dropped 9 bases and J dropped 5; count of bases not matched to a gene: 10. The CDR3 coding sequence is TGTGCCACCGGACTAGCGGGGGATCCCGGGGAGACCCAGTACTTC. This codes for CATGLAGDPGETQYF.